This T cell receptor beta chain was sequenced in a study of vaccination and CD4 T cells after COVID-19. V lost 6 bases, J lost 7 bases, and 20 bases stayed unmatched. The CDR3 sequence is 17 residues long. Germline V gene lookup returns CDR1 LNHDA and CDR2 SQIVND (reference sequence). Sequencing of cultured CD4+ T cell DNA used the Oncomine TCR Beta short-read assay. MiXCR, run by TCRdb on the PCR reads, gives a single entry per CDR3 protein. The top ten clones hold about a fifth of a sample with 8,000 to 10,000 distinct CDR3 sequences, 40% to 65% of them seen once. A note on this clonotype: The antigen remains unidentified.

Noted treatment: approximately 9-day PBMC culture with coronavirus spike peptide pools or control peptides (ViraFEST assay). After culture for nine to eleven days, isolation of CD4+ T cells was performed by negative selection. The sample taken for sequencing was CD4+ T cells from blood, cultured in vitro. This receptor was obtained from a human donor who had recovered from COVID-19. V is TRBV19 and J is TRBJ1-2; 7 positions agree with TRBD1. The CDR3 protein is CASRLTGADPEDSGYTF. The DNA for the CDR3 is TGTGCCAGTAGGCTTACAGGGGCCGACCCGGAGGATTCTGGCTACACCTTC.